Listed below are T cell receptor beta chains from one sample, sequenced in a study of CD8+ T cells in alopecia areata. Measured with immunoSEQ multiplex PCR; TCRdb has only the in-frame clones, and not every one. The sample shows 150,000 to 200,000 clones, roughly 60% of them seen only once. Here the sequenced sample was CD4+ T cells sorted from blood, taken at week 24, from a patient treated with tofacitinib. Receptor source: a human donor with alopecia areata. Each CDR3 is given with its conserved first and last residue. A D gene is named only where the DNA matches it firmly. Rows give clone size only sometimes, using once, few, many, or a class for an expanded clone.

d_call clone_size j_call v_call cdr3_aa cdr3_nt
TRBD1 few TRBJ2-7 TRBV30 CAWSVLRGRRAYEQYF TGTGCCTGGAGTGTACTCAGGGGGCGTCGGGCCTACGAGCAGTACTTC
- - TRBJ1-3 TRBV30 CAWSRDSGNTIYF TGTGCCTGGAGCCGGGACTCTGGAAACACCATATATTTT
- - TRBJ2-2 TRBV7-3 CASSLGITGELFF TGTGCCAGCAGCTTAGGCATTACCGGGGAGCTGTTTTTT
- - TRBJ1-1 TRBV30 CAWSVRRLNTEAFF TGTGCCTGGAGTGTACGGAGGTTGAACACTGAAGCTTTCTTT
- - TRBJ1-5 TRBV18 CASSPQGNRGSNQPQHF TGTGCCAGCTCACCACAGGGGAACCGGGGGAGCAATCAGCCCCAGCATTTT
- once TRBJ1-4 TRBV6-5 CATTDVEEKLFF TGTGCCACCACCGATGTTGAGGAAAAACTGTTTTTT
- - TRBJ2-5 TRBV4-1 CASSQHRGAQETQYF TGCGCCAGCAGCCAACACAGAGGTGCACAAGAGACCCAGTACTTC
TRBD1 - TRBJ1-2 TRBV30 CAWSGTGDGGYTF TGTGCCTGGAGCGGGACAGGGGACGGTGGCTACACCTTC
- once TRBJ1-1 TRBV29-1 CSVGGMTEAFF TGCAGCGTTGGGGGGATGACTGAAGCTTTCTTT
- - TRBJ1-6 TRBV30 CAWRPEAGDDSPLHF TGTGCCTGGAGACCGGAGGCAGGGGATGATTCACCCCTCCACTTT
- - TRBJ2-5 TRBV25-1 CASSDMTVGETQYF TGTGCCAGCAGTGATATGACAGTTGGGGAGACCCAGTACTTC
- - TRBJ1-6 TRBV30 CAWSEGDGYSPLHF TGTGCCTGGAGCGAGGGGGATGGGTATTCACCCCTCCACTTT
- few TRBJ2-5 TRBV4-3 CASSQDEGETQYF TGCGCCAGCAGCCAAGACGAGGGGGAGACCCAGTACTTC
- - TRBJ1-2 TRBV7-9 CASSLGIGYTF TGTGCCAGCAGCCTTGGAATTGGCTACACCTTC
- - TRBJ2-7 TRBV29-1 CSVGPRAGLYEQYF TGCAGCGTTGGCCCCAGGGCAGGATTGTACGAGCAGTACTTC
TRBD2 few TRBJ2-3 TRBV7-3 CASSQAGSTDTQYF TGTGCCAGCAGCCAAGCGGGGAGCACAGATACGCAGTATTTT
- - TRBJ2-5 TRBV19 CASSPTGQETQYF TGTGCCAGTAGTCCGACAGGCCAAGAGACCCAGTACTTC
- - TRBJ1-2 TRBV30 CAWRGSRGNYGYTF TGTGCCTGGAGGGGTTCGAGGGGGAACTATGGCTACACCTTC
TRBD2 - TRBJ2-3 TRBV5-1 CASSLETRTSGGRTDTQYF TGCGCCAGCAGCTTGGAAACGCGGACTAGCGGGGGCCGCACAGATACGCAGTATTTT
- few TRBJ2-2 TRBV11-2 CASTPGPWGGELFF TGTGCCAGCACCCCAGGACCTTGGGGGGGGGAGCTGTTTTTT
- - TRBJ2-5 TRBV30 CAWSVPEGLQETQYF TGTGCCTGGAGTGTACCCGAGGGACTGCAAGAGACCCAGTACTTC
- - TRBJ2-6 TRBV5-1 CASSNPAGANVLTF TGTGCCAGCAGCAACCCGGCTGGGGCCAACGTCCTGACTTTC
TRBD1 - TRBJ1-6 TRBV30 CAWSVERTGRSYNSPLHF TGTGCCTGGAGTGTCGAACGGACAGGGAGGTCCTATAATTCACCCCTCCACTTT
- few TRBJ2-5 TRBV14 CASSQVRETQYF TGTGCCAGCAGCCAAGTGCGGGAGACCCAGTACTTC
- few TRBJ1-6 TRBV14 CASSLGGAPNSPLHF TGTGCCAGCAGCCTAGGTGGGGCCCCTAATTCACCCCTCCACTTT
- - TRBJ2-3 TRBV2 CASNTGSRADTQYF TGTGCCAGCAATACAGGGTCTCGCGCAGATACGCAGTATTTT
- - TRBJ2-3 TRBV7-2 CASSLVGQGVADTQYF TGTGCCAGCAGCTTAGTCGGGCAGGGAGTAGCAGATACGCAGTATTTT
- - TRBJ1-2 TRBV5-1 CASRSRGEGYGYTF TGCGCCAGCAGATCTAGGGGCGAGGGCTATGGCTACACCTTC
- - TRBJ2-7 TRBV7-2 CASSSGTRNYEQYF TGTGCCAGCAGCTCCGGGACACGGAACTACGAGCAGTACTTC
- once TRBJ1-2 TRBV30 CAWSEVVGLGGGYTF TGTGCCTGGAGTGAAGTGGTTGGGCTTGGAGGGGGCTACACCTTC
- - TRBJ2-6 TRBV7-6 CAWGPGANVLTF TGTGCCTGGGGGCCTGGGGCCAACGTCCTGACTTTC
- - TRBJ2-1 TRBV20-1 CSALSYNEQFF TGCAGTGCCTTATCCTACAATGAGCAGTTCTTC
TRBD1 - TRBJ2-1 TRBV7-8 CASSPRDSSYNEQFF TGTGCCAGCAGCCCGAGGGACAGCTCCTACAATGAGCAGTTCTTC
TRBD1 - TRBJ1-4 TRBV15 CATKGKPGQGDEKLFF TGTGCCACCAAGGGGAAGCCGGGACAGGGGGATGAAAAACTGTTTTTT
- - TRBJ1-6 TRBV30 CAWRAGTRSNSPLHF TGTGCCTGGAGGGCTGGGACTCGCAGTAATTCACCCCTCCACTTT
- - TRBJ2-7 TRBV29-1 CSVVFGDWAYEQYF TGCAGCGTTGTCTTTGGGGATTGGGCCTACGAGCAGTACTTC
- - TRBJ1-5 TRBV9 CASSVGGEGNQPQHF TGTGCCAGCAGCGTAGGAGGGGAGGGCAATCAGCCCCAGCATTTT
- many TRBJ1-1 TRBV30 CAWRPYLNTEAFF TGTGCCTGGAGGCCTTATTTGAACACTGAAGCTTTCTTT
- - TRBJ2-5 TRBV30 CAWSIRVQETQYF TGTGCCTGGAGTATCAGGGTCCAAGAGACCCAGTACTTC
- - TRBJ2-7 TRBV27 CASSSTDYEQYF TGTGCCAGCAGTTCCACCGACTACGAGCAGTACTTC
- few TRBJ1-5 TRBV6-1 CASKRGVVTPQHF TGTGCCAGCAAACGGGGGGTGGTGACGCCCCAGCATTTT
TRBD1 - TRBJ1-1 TRBV29-1 CSASKGQGTEAFF TGCAGCGCAAGCAAGGGACAGGGGACTGAAGCTTTCTTT
- - TRBJ2-2 TRBV18 CASSPGIGELFF TGTGCCAGCTCACCAGGAATCGGGGAGCTGTTTTTT
TRBD2 - TRBJ2-7 TRBV7-2 CASSFLWTSGKSYEQYF TGTGCCAGCAGCTTCTTGTGGACTAGCGGTAAATCCTACGAGCAGTACTTC